What follows describes a single T cell receptor beta chain. The antigen this receptor binds is unknown. The record has no base qualities; no much larger clone is one base away. CD8 naive samples were obtained by positive selection for CCR7 among CD45RO-negative cells, yielding a CD45RA+CCR7+ population from which TemRA cells were excluded. Donors were healthy HIV-negative adults with no recently reported acute infections or vaccinations. Every donor was a Caucasian adult living in Nashville, Tennessee, USA. Blood was obtained by leukapheresis, after which PBMCs were separated by Ficoll-Histopaque density gradient centrifugation and cryopreserved in liquid nitrogen vapor phase. Analytical flow cytometry was used to check the purity and quantity of each magnetically sorted T cell population. Genomic DNA was isolated from each sorted fraction and quantified by UV absorbance on a Nanodrop 2000c. Using the deep immunoSEQ assay, multiplex PCR amplified TCR CDR3 regions from genomic DNA. Extracted genomic DNA from each cell subset was distributed evenly across all wells of several immunoSEQ 96-well plates, and each plate was treated as a replicate. For sorted subsets, each replicate PCR was loaded with 200 ng genomic DNA, equivalent to about 30,000 T cell genomes. The purified libraries were quantified using a Qubit 3.0 fluorometer, sized with a Bioanalyzer 2100, and then quantified again using the KAPA Library Quantification kit. A separate single-read 150-cycle Illumina NextSeq 550 flow cell was used to sequence each immunoSEQ 96-well plate. Per the original workflow: Because the immunoSEQ output held only junctional sequences and lacked quality scores, the filtering could not match the filtering applied to full-length reads. Sequences were annotated with PyIR, a Python wrapper for IgBLAST v1.9, using IMGT germline references to assign V/J genes and CDR3. Reads were removed for weak V/J assignments (E-value above 1e-6), missing CDR3, stop codons, out-of-frame junctions, or ambiguous translated residues. V3J clonotypes were defined as sequences sharing an identical inferred V gene, J gene, and CDR3 amino acid sequence. The percentage overlap between two repertoires was calculated by dividing the number of shared unique clonotypes by the size of the smaller repertoire. Three approaches were used to assess repertoire richness: RTK rarefaction, the Chao1 estimator, and Recon v2.1 estimates of unobserved clonotypes. Generation probabilities for all TCRbeta clonotypes obtained by the gDNA method from a handful of donors were computed using OLGA. TCRdb retrieved this table from immuneACCESS and kept in-frame rearrangements only. Not all clones are present; in checked studies, unresolved V genes account for under half, and no reason is known for the remainder. The V and J calls and clone size were taken over from that table, and D and trimming were inferred from the DNA. The sample table holds around 2,000,000 clones, of which around 93% were seen once. Together, the top ten hold more than 1.5% of the sample.

This entry comes from a study of shared clonotypes between healthy human individuals (dated by TCRdb to 2018 to 2021). Background on the whole study: A couple of women and a few men aged 18 to 49 years were included in the cohort. Per donor, three plates each were used for CD4 naive and CD4 memory, two for CD8 naive, and one for CD8 memory. To estimate repertoire size and how much clonotype sharing occurs between individuals, the study deeply sequenced the blood TCR repertoires of 4 to 6 healthy adults. Libraries were prepared and TCR repertoires were sequenced by different laboratories using diverse techniques, in order to increase sequencing depth and limit assay-specific biases. Per donor, leukapheresis produced somewhere between about 0.94 and 9 billion PBMCs. What the research found in general, with its limitations: Incomplete sequencing was indicated by rarefaction of sorted-subset datasets, despite the large sequencing depth. Sampling was restricted to blood, and TCR repertoires in tissues likely differ from the TCR repertoires found in blood. Compared with non-shared clonotypes, clonotypes shared by all four sorted-subset donors had higher generation probabilities. About 5% of naive CD4, 3.5% of naive CD8, approximately 2% of memory CD4, and over 0.35% of memory CD8 clonotypes were shared across several donors. The small number of donors limited the genetic and exposure-history diversity represented. Naive subsets generally had larger estimated clonotype richness than memory subsets did. Pairwise subsampling indicated that sequencing depth was expected to affect the degree of clonotype sharing among donors.

The sample taken for sequencing was naive CD8+ T cells from PBMCs. The intended sense of this specimen's cell subset or site label: CD45RA+CCR7+. The clonotype comes from a man aged 18 to 29 in good health. Some clones in this sample may be carry-over from other donors' samples.

At the DNA level, the sequence is TGTGCCAGCAGTGTCGGACCCCAAGAGGACGAGCAGTACTTC. It is translated as CASSVGPQEDEQYF. The V and J genes are TRBV28 and TRBJ2-7, with the D gene call left open. Its CDR3 holds 14 amino acids, cysteine through phenylalanine. The sequence is cut down to CDR3 DNA, 42 bases in frame from base 1. V was cut back by 5 bases and J by 5 bases, leaving a gap of 16 bases between them. As encoded in the germline V gene, CDR1 is MDHEN while CDR2 is SYDVKM. Where the CDR3 stops, the reference TRBV28 and TRBJ2-7 genes take over; the full variable domain is DVKVTQSSRYLVKRTGEKVFLECVQDMDHENMFWYRQDPGLGLRLIYFSYDVKMKEKGDIPEGYSVSREKKERFSLILESASTNQTSMYLCASSVGPQEDEQYFGPGTRLTVT.